One sample yielded the 28 T cell receptor beta chains listed below, sequenced in a study of T cells after yellow fever vaccination. TCRdb fed the 5' RACE reads into MiXCR, producing one record per CDR3 protein. The data contain 250,000 or so distinct CDR3 sequences, roughly 3.5% of them seen just once; the ten biggest clones take up under 20%. This specimen was PBMCs, taken 15 days after the yellow fever booster vaccination. Source of these receptors: a man between 18 and 35 years old who received the YFV17D yellow fever vaccine.

This clonotype was recorded many times. This CDR3 is CASSVAPSFATNEKLFF. Here the CDR3 DNA reads TGTGCCAGCAGCGTAGCTCCCAGCTTTGCAACTAATGAAAAACTGTTTTTT. V and J are TRBV9 and TRBJ1-4, with unresolved D. The V and J ends lost 0 bases and 0 bases respectively, with 12 bases between them. The CDR3 is 17 amino acids. In germline, CDR1 is SGDLS, CDR2 YYNGEE.

The genes are TRBV12-3 or TRBV12-4 and TRBJ2-1; D may be TRBD2 (6 bases). The length of the CDR3 is 15 residues. Trimming took off 1 base at V and 8 bases at J, with 15 bases between the two ends. The CDR3 sequence: CASSLGSGVLDEQFF. For the CDR3, the DNA is TGTGCCAGCAGTTTAGGGTCGGGGGTCTTGGATGAGCAGTTCTTC.

The table lists this clonotype with many counts. The chain links TRBV27 to TRBJ2-3, with D possibly being TRBD2 (6 bases). V shed 7 bases and J shed 5 bases, with 10 bases lying between them. CDR3 length: 12 amino acids. CDR1 is MNHEY and CDR2 is SMNVEV in the germline V gene (reference sequence). The CDR3 here is CASTGGEDTQYF. The CDR3 DNA is TGTGCCAGCACCGGGGGAGAAGATACGCAGTATTTT.

This clonotype was observed at least ten times. The CDR3 DNA reads TGTGCCAGCAGCTCAGGCAGGGGTAGTTTTAGTGAAAAACTGTTTTTT. Translation gives CASSSGRGSFSEKLFF. The V and J genes are TRBV7-2 and TRBJ1-4; D is possibly TRBD1 (6 bases). The germline CDR1 and CDR2 sequences are SGHTA and FQGNSA. CDR3 length equals 16 residues. Trimming left V 4 bases short and J 7 bases short, with 19 bases between. Supplemented by reference TRBV7-2 and TRBJ1-4, the full variable domain reads GAGVSQSPSNKVTEKGKDVELRCDPISGHTALYWYRQSLGQGLEFLIYFQGNSAPDKSGLPSDRFSAERTGGSVSTLTIQRTQQEDSAVYLCASSSGRGSFSEKLFFGSGTQLSVL.

This clonotype was seen a handful of times. The genes are TRBV15 and TRBJ2-2; D assignment may be TRBD1 or TRBD2 (5 bases each). The CDR3 has 16 amino acids. Germline V CDR1 and CDR2: LNHNV, YYDKDF (reference sequence). Trimming took off 5 bases at V and 6 bases at J, with 19 bases between the two ends. CDR3 amino acids: CATSAGRGRESGELFF. CDR3 bases: TGTGCCACCAGCGCTGGTAGGGGACGAGAGTCCGGGGAGCTGTTTTTT. Variable domain in full (rest from reference TRBV15 and TRBJ2-2): DAMVIQNPRYQVTQFGKPVTLSCSQTLNHNVMYWYQQKSSQAPKLLFHYYDKDFNNEADTPDNFQSRRPNTSFCFLDIRSPGLGDTAMYLCATSAGRGRESGELFFGEGSRLTVL.

This clonotype was picked up many times. The chain joins TRBV7-2 to TRBJ2-3; no firm D call. The CDR3 runs 13 residues. The V and J ends lost 1 base and 6 bases respectively, with 8 bases between them. From germline, CDR1 is SGHTA and CDR2 FQGNSA. The CDR3 protein is CASSLEVGDTQYF. In nucleotides, the CDR3 is TGTGCCAGCAGCTTAGAGGTGGGGGATACGCAGTATTTT.

This clonotype was counted many times. The genes are TRBV2 and TRBJ1-3; the D is unclear. V dropped 6 bases and J dropped 0 bases, with 3 bases sitting between them. CDR3 length: 12 residues. Germline assignment: CDR1 SNHLY and CDR2 FYNNEI. The CDR3 loop reads CASRASGNTIYF. In DNA form, the CDR3 reads TGTGCCAGCAGGGCCTCTGGAAACACCATATATTTT.

This clonotype was recorded many times. The chain links TRBV20-1 to TRBJ1-2; perhaps TRBD1 as D (5 bases). V lost 3 bases and J lost 5, with 7 bases in between. Per germline, CDR1 DFQATT and CDR2 SNEGSKA (reference sequence). The CDR3 runs 11 residues. The CDR3 spells CSASGAYGYTF. CDR3 in DNA: TGCAGTGCTAGCGGGGCTTATGGCTACACCTTC.

In its sample, this clonotype was seen many times. The V call is TRBV12-3 or TRBV12-4, the J call TRBJ2-5; a possible D gene is TRBD1 (6 bases). The germline V and J ends were trimmed by 6 bases and 0 bases, with 11 bases remaining between them. The CDR3 has 14 amino acids. In DNA form, the CDR3 reads TGTGCCAGCAGGCAAGACAGGTACCAAGAGACCCAGTACTTC. This translates into CASRQDRYQETQYF.

This clonotype was counted between two and nine times. The V gene is TRBV7-2, the J gene TRBJ2-7, with TRBD2 matching over 7 bases. CDR3 size: 14 residues. V lost 7 bases to trimming and J lost 0 bases; unmatched junction nucleotides: 6. Germline V CDR1 and CDR2: SGHTA, FQGNSA. The CDR3 DNA reads TGTGCCAGCAACCGCGGGGGAACCTCCTACGAGCAGTACTTC. This gives the protein CASNRGGTSYEQYF.

This clonotype was picked up a small number of times. The chain carries TRBV6-5 and TRBJ1-1, with 8 bases matching TRBD1. Trimming removed 10 bases from V and 5 bases from J; junction bases left unmatched: 9. Germline V gene sequence: CDR1 MNHEY, CDR2 SVGAGI. This CDR3 spans 13 amino acids. CDR3 in amino acids: CATDRAGGTEAFF. The CDR3 DNA reads TGTGCCACGGACAGGGCCGGAGGGACTGAAGCTTTCTTT.

In its sample, this clonotype was seen many times. The CDR3: CSASENYGYTF. CDR3 nucleotides: TGCAGTGCTAGTGAGAACTATGGCTACACCTTC. This chain connects TRBV20-1 to TRBJ1-2, with unresolved D. Germline loops: CDR1 DFQATT, CDR2 SNEGSKA (reference sequence). Trimming shortened V by 3 bases and J by 2 bases, and 4 bases separated the two germline ends. This CDR3 region has 11 residues.

This chain joins TRBV12-3 or TRBV12-4 and TRBJ2-5; D call uncertain. With 1 base removed from V and 7 bases from J, the gap between germline ends came to 13 bases. The CDR3 covers 14 residues. CDR3 amino acids: CASSLVGVRVTQYF. DNA of the CDR3: TGTGCCAGCAGTTTAGTTGGGGTGAGAGTGACCCAGTACTTC.

At least ten counts were recorded for this clonotype. The chain joins TRBV12-3 or TRBV12-4 to TRBJ1-5; TRBD1 matches at 11 bases. Trimming at V came to 1 base and at J to 4 bases, leaving 12 bases not matched to a gene. This CDR3 is 19 amino acids long. The CDR3 coding sequence is TGTGCCAGCAGTTTAGAATTATGGGACAGGGGGTTTTCAAATCAGCCCCAGCATTTT. This codes for CASSLELWDRGFSNQPQHF.

This clonotype was detected ten times or more. CDR3 sequence: CASSYSRRGGNQPQHF. CDR3 sequence (DNA): TGTGCCAGCAGTTACTCAAGAAGAGGGGGCAATCAGCCCCAGCATTTT. J is TRBJ1-5 and V is TRBV6-5, with TRBD1 as a possible D gene (5 bases). V lost 0 bases and J lost 2, with 11 bases in between. CDR3 length equals 16 residues. Germline-derived CDR1 and CDR2 are MNHEY and SVGAGI.

In its sample, this clonotype was seen many times. This chain connects TRBV18 to TRBJ1-6; D gene uncertain. From germline, CDR1 is KGHSH and CDR2 LQKENI. The CDR3 extends over 17 amino acids. Between the trimmed V and J ends, which lost 2 bases and 8 bases, there was a span of 19 bases. The CDR3 coding sequence is TGTGCCAGCTCACCAGAGAATCGTAACTGGAAGGATTCACCCCTCCACTTT. Amino acids: CASSPENRNWKDSPLHF.

This clonotype was seen at least ten times. The chain employs TRBV6-5 and TRBJ2-5; TRBD2 aligns across 11 bases. This CDR3 has 18 amino acids. The V gene's germline CDR1 is MNHEY and CDR2 SVGAGI. With 0 bases clipped from V and 2 bases from J, the junction kept 8 bases outside the gene matches. CDR3 sequence reads: CASSYSSSGGLSQETQYF. The CDR3, as DNA: TGTGCCAGCAGTTACTCGTCTAGCGGGGGGCTCTCTCAAGAGACCCAGTACTTC.

This clonotype showed up many times. V is TRBV6-5 and J is TRBJ1-2; the match to TRBD1 covers 7 bases. This CDR3 spans 14 amino acids. J gave up 3 bases and V 2 bases, and 3 bases lay outside the gene matches. In germline, CDR1 is MNHEY, CDR2 SVGAGI. The CDR3 loop is CASSYGQGDYGYTF. The CDR3 nucleotides read TGTGCCAGCAGTTACGGGCAGGGGGACTATGGCTACACCTTC.

This clonotype occurred many times. This rearrangement joins TRBV7-6 to TRBJ2-5; 10 nucleotides line up with TRBD2. With V trimmed by 4 bases and J by 2 bases, 4 bases remained unmatched. Germline CDR1 reads SGHVS; CDR2 reads FNYEAQ. CDR3 length: 15 residues. The CDR3 sequence: CASSSRTSGQETQYF. CDR3 DNA sequence: TGTGCCAGCAGCTCCCGGACTAGCGGACAAGAGACCCAGTACTTC.

The sample holds many counts of this clonotype. The chain links TRBV7-9 to TRBJ2-7, with 8 bases identical to TRBD1. CDR3 size: 15 residues. After removal of 5 bases from V and 1 base from J, the junction contained 7 bases not matched to a gene. The germline V gene encodes CDR1 SEHNR and CDR2 FQNEAQ (reference sequence). The CDR3 reads CASSPDRDPSYEQYV. The CDR3 nucleotides are TGTGCCAGCAGCCCGGACAGGGACCCTTCCTACGAGCAGTACGTC.

This clonotype occurred many times. The gene calls are TRBV30 and TRBJ2-1; the D gene is possibly TRBD1 (7 bases). There are 13 residues in the CDR3. Trimming left V 5 bases short and J 2 bases short, with 10 bases between. Germline CDR1 reads GTSNPN; CDR2 reads SVGIG (reference sequence). The chain's CDR3 is CAWGRGAYNEQFF. In DNA, the CDR3 is TGTGCCTGGGGCAGGGGGGCCTACAATGAGCAGTTCTTC. The complete variable domain, with remaining parts taken from reference TRBV30 and TRBJ2-1, reads SQTIHQWPATLVQPVGSPLSLECTVEGTSNPNLYWYRQAAGRGLQLLFYSVGIGQISSEVPQNLSASRPQDRQFILSSKKLLLSDSGFYLCAWGRGAYNEQFFGPGTRLTVL.

By share, this clonotype counts as medium-sized. The chain is built from TRBV20-1 and TRBJ2-7; 7 nucleotides line up with TRBD1. CDR1 and CDR2 (germline): DFQATT, SNEGSKA (reference sequence). The V segment lost 3 bases and the J segment 3 bases; nucleotides outside the gene matches: 5. CDR3 length: 13 amino acids. CDR3 DNA sequence: TGCAGTGCTAGGACAGGGATCCGCTACGAGCAGTACTTC. This encodes CSARTGIRYEQYF.

At least ten counts were recorded for this clonotype. The V call is TRBV20-1, the J call TRBJ1-3, with a tentative D call TRBD1 (6 bases). The germline V gene encodes CDR1 DFQATT and CDR2 SNEGSKA (reference sequence). Trimming took 6 bases from V and 0 from J, leaving 15 bases between them. The CDR3 has 15 residues. As DNA, the CDR3 is TGCAGTGCAGGGGGACACCTAGACTCTGGAAACACCATATATTTT. Translated: CSAGGHLDSGNTIYF.

This clonotype was seen ten or more times. The chain joins TRBV12-3 or TRBV12-4 to TRBJ2-7; 8 bases match TRBD1. The CDR3 runs to 14 residues. Losses at the gene ends were 8 bases for V and 6 bases for J; bases not matched to a gene: 12. The CDR3 nucleotides are TGTGCCAGCGGCACCTACAGGGGGATGGCCGAGCAGTACTTC. It yields the protein CASGTYRGMAEQYF.

The chain is built from TRBV18 and TRBJ2-3; D may match TRBD1 or TRBD2 (6 bases each). CDR1 and CDR2 (germline): KGHSH, LQKENI. Trimming left V 3 bases short and J 4 bases short, with 17 bases between. The CDR3 is 16 amino acids. The chain's CDR3 is CASSPMEGGWADTQYF. DNA for the CDR3: TGTGCCAGCTCACCGATGGAGGGGGGCTGGGCAGATACGCAGTATTTT.

The table lists this clonotype with many counts. The V gene is TRBV12-3 or TRBV12-4, the J gene TRBJ2-5; possibly TRBD2 for D (5 bases). CDR3 length: 15 residues. V lost 4 bases and J lost 1, with 13 bases in between. CDR3 region: CASSYSGLTQETQYF. CDR3 coding DNA: TGTGCCAGCAGTTATTCCGGACTGACCCAAGAGACCCAGTACTTC.

This clonotype was observed at least ten times. This sequence joins TRBV4-3 and TRBJ1-2; maybe TRBD1 (6 bases). The V and J ends lost 3 bases and 3 bases respectively, with 14 bases between them. The CDR3 length is 15 residues. Germline CDR1 is LGHNA and CDR2 is YSLEER. This chain's CDR3 is CASSQGITGYYGYTF. In nucleotides, the CDR3 is TGCGCCAGCAGCCAGGGAATTACAGGGTACTATGGCTACACCTTC.

This clonotype came up many times. The rearrangement links TRBV3-1 to TRBJ2-7; 10 bases agree with TRBD1. The CDR3 spans 16 residues. CDR1 and CDR2 from the germline V gene are LGHDT and YNNKEL (reference sequence). The trim removed 3 bases at V and 0 bases at J, leaving 5 bases unmatched. CDR3 coding DNA: TGTGCCAGCAGCCAGGCCGGGACAGGGGACTCCTACGAGCAGTACTTC. This sequence encodes CASSQAGTGDSYEQYF.